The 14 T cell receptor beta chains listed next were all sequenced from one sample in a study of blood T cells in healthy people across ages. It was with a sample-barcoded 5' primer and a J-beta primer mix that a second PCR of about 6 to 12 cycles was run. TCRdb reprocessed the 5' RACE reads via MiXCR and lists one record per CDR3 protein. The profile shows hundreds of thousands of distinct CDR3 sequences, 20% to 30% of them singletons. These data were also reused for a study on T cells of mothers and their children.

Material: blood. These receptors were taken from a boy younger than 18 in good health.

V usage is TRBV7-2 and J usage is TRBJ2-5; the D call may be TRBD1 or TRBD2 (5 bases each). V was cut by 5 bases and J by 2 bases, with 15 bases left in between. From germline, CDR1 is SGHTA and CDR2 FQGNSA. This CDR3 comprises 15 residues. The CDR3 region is CASSPWDGRQETQYF. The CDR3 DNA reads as TGTGCCAGCAGCCCATGGGACGGAAGACAAGAGACCCAGTACTTC.

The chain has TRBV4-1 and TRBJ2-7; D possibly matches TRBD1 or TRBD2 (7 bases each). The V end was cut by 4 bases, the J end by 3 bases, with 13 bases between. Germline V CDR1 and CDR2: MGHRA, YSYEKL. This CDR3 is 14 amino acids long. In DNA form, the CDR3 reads TGCGCCAGCAGCCCGACAGGGACTAACTACGAGCAGTACTTC. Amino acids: CASSPTGTNYEQYF.

DNA of the CDR3: TGTGCCAGCGGCCCCGACCCTAGCACAGATACGCAGTATTTT. Translating gives CASGPDPSTDTQYF. This chain connects TRBV13 to TRBJ2-3; D gene unclear. Germline-derived CDR1 and CDR2 are PRHDT and FYEKMQ (reference sequence). The V and J ends lost 8 bases and 0 bases respectively, with 12 bases between them. CDR3 length: 14 residues.

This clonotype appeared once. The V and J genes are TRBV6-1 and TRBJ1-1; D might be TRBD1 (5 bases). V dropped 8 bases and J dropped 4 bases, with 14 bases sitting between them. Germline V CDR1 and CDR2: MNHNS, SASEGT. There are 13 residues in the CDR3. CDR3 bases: TGTGCCAGCGAATACCGGGACGGCACTGAAGCTTTCTTT. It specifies CASEYRDGTEAFF.

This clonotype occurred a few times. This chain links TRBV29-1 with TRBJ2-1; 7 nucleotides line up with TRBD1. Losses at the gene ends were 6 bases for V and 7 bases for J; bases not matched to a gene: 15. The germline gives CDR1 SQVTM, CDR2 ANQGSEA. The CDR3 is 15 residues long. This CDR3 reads CSVSRQGFGGNEQFF. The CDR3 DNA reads TGCAGCGTATCTCGACAGGGTTTCGGCGGGAATGAGCAGTTCTTC.

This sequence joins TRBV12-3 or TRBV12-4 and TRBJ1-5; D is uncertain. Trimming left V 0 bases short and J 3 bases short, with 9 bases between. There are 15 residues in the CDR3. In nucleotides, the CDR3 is TGTGCCAGCAGTTTAGCCGGACTGAACAATCAGCCCCAGCATTTT. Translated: CASSLAGLNNQPQHF.

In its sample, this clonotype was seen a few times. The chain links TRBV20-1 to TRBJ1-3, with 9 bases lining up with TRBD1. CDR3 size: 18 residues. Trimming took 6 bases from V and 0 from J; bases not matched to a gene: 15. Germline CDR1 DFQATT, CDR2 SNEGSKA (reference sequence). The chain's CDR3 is CSARVPGQGRGSGNTIYF. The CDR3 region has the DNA TGCAGTGCCCGCGTCCCGGGACAGGGAAGGGGCTCTGGAAACACCATATATTTT.

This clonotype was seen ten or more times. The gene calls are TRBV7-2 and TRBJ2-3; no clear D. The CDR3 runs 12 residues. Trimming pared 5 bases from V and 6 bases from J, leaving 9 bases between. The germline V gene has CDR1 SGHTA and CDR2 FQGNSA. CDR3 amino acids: CASSPAGDTQYF. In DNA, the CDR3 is TGTGCCAGCAGCCCTGCCGGGGATACGCAGTATTTT.

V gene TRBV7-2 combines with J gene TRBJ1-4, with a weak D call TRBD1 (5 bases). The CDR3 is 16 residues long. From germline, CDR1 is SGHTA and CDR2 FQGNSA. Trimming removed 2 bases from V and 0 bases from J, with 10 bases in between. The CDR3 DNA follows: TGTGCCAGCAGCTTAATTGGGGGGTCAACTAATGAAAAACTGTTTTTT. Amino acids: CASSLIGGSTNEKLFF.

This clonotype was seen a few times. CDR3 nucleotide sequence: TGCAGTGCCAGGCGGGAGACCTACGAGCAGTACTTC. This encodes CSARRETYEQYF. V gene TRBV20-1 combines with J gene TRBJ2-7, with 7 bases that match TRBD2. The CDR3 consists of 12 residues. V shed 6 bases, J shed 2 bases, and the junction held 4 bases outside the gene matches. Germline V lookup: CDR1 DFQATT, CDR2 SNEGSKA (reference sequence).

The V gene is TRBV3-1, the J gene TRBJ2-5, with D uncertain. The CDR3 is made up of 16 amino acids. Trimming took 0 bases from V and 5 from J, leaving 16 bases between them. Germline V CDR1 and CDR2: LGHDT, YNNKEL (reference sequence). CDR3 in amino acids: CASSQDGPRLQETQYF. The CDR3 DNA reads TGTGCCAGCAGCCAAGATGGACCTCGTTTGCAGGAGACCCAGTACTTC.

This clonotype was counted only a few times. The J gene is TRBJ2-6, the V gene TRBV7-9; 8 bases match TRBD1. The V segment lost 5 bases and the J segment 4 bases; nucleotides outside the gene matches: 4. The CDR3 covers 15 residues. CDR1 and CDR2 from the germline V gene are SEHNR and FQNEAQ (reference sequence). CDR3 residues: CASSLGQAGANVLTF. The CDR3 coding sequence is TGTGCCAGCAGCCTGGGACAGGCCGGGGCCAACGTCCTGACTTTC.

As DNA, the CDR3 is TGTGCCAGCAGTCGTAACAGCCGAGGGGGGCTCCAAGAGACCCAGTACTTC. Translated: CASSRNSRGGLQETQYF. This chain uses TRBV6-1 with TRBJ2-5; D tentatively fits TRBD1 or TRBD2 (6 bases each). V lost 5 bases and J 1 base, leaving 20 bases between the germline ends. Germline V gives CDR1 MNHNS, CDR2 SASEGT. The CDR3 has 17 amino acids.

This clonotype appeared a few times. CDR3 loop: CASSLYSETQYF. The CDR3 nucleotides are TGTGCCAGCAGCTTATATTCGGAGACCCAGTACTTC. The gene calls are TRBV7-2 and TRBJ2-1; D is uncertain. The last part of the DNA fits TRBJ2-5 better; the J call may be wrong. The germline V gene has CDR1 SGHTA and CDR2 FQGNSA. This CDR3 has 12 amino acids.